This passage covers 30 T cell receptor beta chains from one sample sequenced in a study of quantifying T cell responses using KT2 cells (dated by TCRdb to the late 2010s). Concerning the study at large: RNA was DNase-treated and reverse transcribed with TCR alpha and beta constant-region primers, mostly using SuperScript III.

Receptor libraries were prepared by UMI-ligation and nested PCR. TCRdb records Illumina MiSeq as the sequencer. A single-stranded oligonucleotide carrying the Illumina SP2 sequence and a UMI was ligated to the cDNA 3' end using T4 RNA ligase 1. PCR1 consisted of 4 cycles (98 degrees C 15 s, 69 degrees C 30 s, 72 degrees C 40 s), and for the beta primer an equimolar mix of RC1.1 and RC1.2 was used to cover TRBC1 and TRBC2. TCRdb applied fastp at Q25 and MiXCR to the public reads, then kept only in-frame beta chains. All rows with the same CDR3 protein become a single entry with the most common DNA and genes. In this sample the table shows 45,000 to 65,000 distinct CDR3 sequences, 9% to 15% of which occur a single time. About 9.4% of the sample is in the top ten clones. Sequenced sample: PBMCs spiked with cells of the T cell clone KT2. The receptor source for this set is a human donor.

This clonotype appeared many times. The chain is built from TRBV19 and TRBJ2-7; D unclear. This CDR3 is built from 14 residues. The V gene lost 3 bases and the J gene lost 0 bases, with 9 bases spanning the gap. Germline CDR1 is LNHDA and CDR2 is SQIVND (reference sequence). The CDR3, as DNA: TGTGCCAGTAGTATCACAACCGACTCCTACGAGCAGTACTTC. Protein: CASSITTDSYEQYF.

This clonotype was observed a few times. The chain is built from TRBV12-5 and TRBJ2-7, with 8 bases that match TRBD2. V was pared by 1 base and J by 5 bases, with 16 bases of the junction left unmatched. Germline-derived CDR1 and CDR2 are LGHNT and FRNRAP. The CDR3 length is 18 residues. CDR3: CASGLDQVVTGGPNEQYF. The CDR3 DNA follows: TGTGCTAGTGGTTTGGATCAGGTCGTTACGGGGGGGCCGAACGAGCAGTACTTC.

There are a few counts of this clonotype. This CDR3 reads CASRRDPLGDTQYF. The CDR3 nucleotides read TGTGCCAGCAGGCGGGACCCCTTGGGGGATACGCAGTATTTT. The genes are TRBV6-4 and TRBJ2-3; TRBD2 might be the D (6 bases). The CDR3 contains 14 residues. V dropped 6 bases and J dropped 6 bases, with 16 bases sitting between them. The germline gives CDR1 MRHNA, CDR2 SNTAGT.

This clonotype has only a few counts. This rearrangement joins TRBV4-2 to TRBJ1-2; D remains unclear. This CDR3 has 16 amino acids. From germline, CDR1 is LGHNA and CDR2 YNFKEQ. V was pared by 4 bases and J by 3 bases, with 18 bases between. CDR3 in amino acids: CASSPREADSYYGYTF. The CDR3 DNA is TGTGCCAGCAGCCCGAGGGAGGCGGACTCTTACTATGGCTACACCTTC.

The chain recombines TRBV15 with TRBJ2-7; D might be TRBD1 or TRBD2, each matching 5 bases. Trimming left V 0 bases short and J 7 bases short, with 16 bases between. Germline CDR1 LNHNV, CDR2 YYDKDF (reference sequence). The CDR3 length is 15 residues. The CDR3 sequence: CATSRDREGQGEQYF. As DNA, the CDR3 is TGTGCCACCAGCAGAGATCGGGAAGGGCAGGGTGAGCAGTACTTC.

This clonotype has a count of ten or more. V usage is TRBV20-1 and J usage is TRBJ2-1; TRBD2 agrees at 9 bases. The junction had 11 bases not matched to a gene; V was cut back by 6 bases and J by 8 bases. The CDR3 runs 14 residues. CDR1 DFQATT and CDR2 SNEGSKA come from the germline V gene (reference sequence). CDR3 sequence: CSAPLPGTSYEQFF. The CDR3 coding sequence is TGCAGTGCGCCCCTTCCCGGGACTAGCTATGAGCAGTTCTTC.

The table lists this clonotype with a few counts. The J gene is TRBJ2-2, the V gene TRBV24-1; 8 nucleotides align to TRBD1. The CDR3 totals 14 residues. V trimming: 5 bases; J trimming: 4 bases; junction bases outside the gene matches: 2. Looked up from germline, CDR1 is KGHDR and CDR2 is SFDVKD. CDR3 residues: CATSAGGLTGELFF. Here the CDR3 DNA reads TGTGCCACCAGTGCAGGGGGCCTCACCGGGGAGCTGTTTTTT.

This clonotype was counted many times. The chain couples TRBV12-3 or TRBV12-4 to TRBJ2-7; D perhaps matches TRBD2 (6 bases). V dropped 2 bases and J dropped 2 bases, with 10 bases sitting between them. CDR3 size: 14 residues. This CDR3 reads CASSLMAGTYEQYF. For the CDR3, the DNA is TGTGCCAGCAGTTTAATGGCGGGAACCTACGAGCAGTACTTC.

This chain uses TRBV20-1 with TRBJ2-5; TRBD2 aligns across 8 bases. CDR3 length: 16 amino acids. Germline V gives CDR1 DFQATT, CDR2 SNEGSKA (reference sequence). Germline trimming cut 0 bases from V and 2 bases from J; bases unmatched to any gene: 8. The CDR3 nucleotides read TGCAGTGCTAGAGAAGTCGGCGGGAGGCCTCAAGAGACCCAGTACTTC. Residues: CSAREVGGRPQETQYF.

This clonotype was detected only a few times. The V and J genes are TRBV2 and TRBJ1-4, with unresolved D. The ends were cut back, 6 bases at V and 7 bases at J, with 15 bases in the middle. The CDR3 totals 14 residues. Germline-derived CDR1 and CDR2 are SNHLY and FYNNEI. The CDR3 DNA reads as TGTGCCAGCAGCGCGGGGAGGTCAGGTGAAAAACTGTTTTTT. Translated, it gives CASSAGRSGEKLFF.

Ten or more counts support this clonotype. The genes are TRBV29-1 and TRBJ2-2; no firm D call. Trimming took off 2 bases at V and 0 bases at J, with 4 bases between the two ends. Germline V CDR1 and CDR2: SQVTM, ANQGSEA. This CDR3 has 13 amino acids. The CDR3 DNA sequence: TGCAGCGTTGAACTACCGAACACCGGGGAGCTGTTTTTT. Amino acids: CSVELPNTGELFF.

This clonotype occurred a few times. The V call is TRBV3-1, the J call TRBJ2-2, with D maybe TRBD2 (5 bases). Germline values: CDR1 LGHDT, CDR2 YNNKEL (reference sequence). The V and J ends lost 2 bases and 4 bases respectively, with 8 bases between them. This CDR3 has 14 residues. The CDR3 protein is CASSQSLATGELFF. As DNA, the CDR3 is TGTGCCAGCAGCCAAAGTCTAGCCACCGGGGAGCTGTTTTTT.

Many counts were recorded for this clonotype. V and J are TRBV20-1 and TRBJ2-1, with TRBD2 matching over 7 bases. The CDR3 sequence is 15 residues long. V was clipped by 4 bases and J by 8 bases; unmatched bases: 14. Germline CDR1 reads DFQATT; CDR2 reads SNEGSKA (reference sequence). The CDR3 loop is CSATRLGDYSDEQFF. CDR3 DNA sequence: TGCAGTGCTACCCGACTCGGGGACTATAGCGATGAGCAGTTCTTC.

This clonotype was picked up a small number of times. The chain has TRBV20-1 and TRBJ2-1, with 8 bases aligning to TRBD2. V shed 3 bases, J shed 6 bases, and the junction held 4 bases outside the gene matches. The CDR3 totals 13 residues. Germline assignment: CDR1 DFQATT and CDR2 SNEGSKA (reference sequence). The CDR3 DNA is TGCAGTGCTAGGCGGGGGGAAATCAATGAGCAGTTCTTC. Amino acids: CSARRGEINEQFF.

This clonotype has just a few counts. V is TRBV4-3 and J is TRBJ1-1; D is unresolved. CDR3 length: 16 residues. Germline values: CDR1 LGHNA, CDR2 YSLEER. V lost 4 bases to trimming and J lost 5 bases, with 20 bases between them. This CDR3 is CASSLRGSRVGTEAFF. The CDR3 DNA is TGCGCCAGCAGCCTCAGAGGTTCTAGGGTTGGTACTGAAGCTTTCTTT.

The CDR3 bases are TGTGCCAGCCGCACCGGGACAGGGTTCGATACGCAGTATTTT. It yields the protein CASRTGTGFDTQYF. This chain connects TRBV2 to TRBJ2-3, with 9 positions matching TRBD1. The germline CDR1 and CDR2 sequences are SNHLY and FYNNEI. The CDR3 totals 14 residues. The junction had 9 bases not matched to a gene; V was cut back by 8 bases and J by 6 bases.

The chain uses TRBV7-9 and TRBJ2-7, with TRBD2 matching 10 bases. Germline-derived CDR1 and CDR2 are SEHNR and FQNEAQ (reference sequence). Losses at the gene ends were 1 base for V and 7 bases for J; bases not matched to a gene: 7. The CDR3 extends over 15 amino acids. This CDR3 is CASSLGLAGDKEQYF. CDR3 DNA: TGTGCCAGCAGCTTAGGTCTAGCGGGAGATAAGGAGCAGTACTTC.

This clonotype came up a few times. The chain combines TRBV5-5 with TRBJ2-7, with a weak D call TRBD2 (5 bases). The CDR3 length is 16 residues. The V gene lost 4 bases and the J gene lost 0 bases, with 17 bases spanning the gap. Germline-derived CDR1 and CDR2 are SGHKS and YYEKEE (reference sequence). CDR3 nucleotides: TGTGCCAGCAGCCCAGGCTTGCGGGTAAGCTCCTACGAGCAGTACTTC. Its translation is CASSPGLRVSSYEQYF.

This clonotype turned up a few times. This chain joins TRBV20-1 and TRBJ2-7; 7 bases are shared with TRBD2. With 1 base clipped from V and 3 bases from J, the junction kept 3 bases outside the gene matches. CDR3 size: 13 residues. The germline gives CDR1 DFQATT, CDR2 SNEGSKA (reference sequence). DNA of the CDR3: TGCAGTGCTAGAGTAAGGACTAGCTACGAGCAGTACTTC. Amino acids: CSARVRTSYEQYF.

The sample holds many counts of this clonotype. This chain uses TRBV25-1 with TRBJ1-2; no firm D call. The V gene's germline CDR1 is MGHDK and CDR2 SYGVNS. Trimming shortened V by 3 bases and J by 4 bases, and 3 bases separated the two germline ends. The CDR3 contains 11 residues. For the CDR3, the DNA is TGTGCCAGCAGTGACGGCTATGGCTACACCTTC. It encodes CASSDGYGYTF.

This clonotype was detected many times. The chain has TRBV29-1 and TRBJ1-1, with 8 bases identical to TRBD1. The CDR3 is made up of 13 amino acids. Germline CDR1 and CDR2: SQVTM and ANQGSEA. Unmatched junction bases numbered 0, after V lost 0 bases and J lost 3 bases. CDR3 DNA: TGCAGCGTTGAAGAGACAGGGGACACTGAAGCTTTCTTT. Encoded protein: CSVEETGDTEAFF.

This clonotype has only a few counts. The chain recombines TRBV4-2 with TRBJ2-2; D gene ambiguous. Germline V gives CDR1 LGHNA, CDR2 YNFKEQ. Trimming removed 5 bases at V and 6 bases at J, with 4 bases between. The CDR3 extends over 11 amino acids. The CDR3 region has the DNA TGTGCCAGCAGCGGAGCCGGGGAGCTGTTTTTT. Translated: CASSGAGELFF.

There are many counts of this clonotype. The chain has TRBV18 and TRBJ2-2; the D is unclear. Trimming shortened V by 3 bases and J by 0 bases, and 2 bases separated the two germline ends. Germline V lookup: CDR1 KGHSH, CDR2 LQKENI. The CDR3 has 13 residues. The CDR3 here is CASSPANTGELFF. The CDR3 region has the DNA TGTGCCAGCTCACCCGCGAACACCGGGGAGCTGTTTTTT.

The sample holds a few counts of this clonotype. V usage is TRBV7-2 and J usage is TRBJ2-5; D is possibly TRBD1 (6 bases). In germline, CDR1 is SGHTA, CDR2 FQGNSA. This CDR3 contains 15 residues. The V end was cut by 3 bases, the J end by 2 bases, with 13 bases between. The CDR3 DNA reads as TGTGCCAGCAGCTTGACAGGAACAACTCAAGAGACCCAGTACTTC. This translates into CASSLTGTTQETQYF.

Many counts were recorded for this clonotype. This chain connects TRBV2 to TRBJ1-1; D ambiguous. V lost 11 bases and J lost 3, with 19 bases in between. Germline loops: CDR1 SNHLY, CDR2 FYNNEI. This CDR3 contains 14 residues. The CDR3 reads CAGSHRGSYTEAFF. The CDR3 DNA reads as TGTGCCGGCTCCCACCGCGGGTCGTACACTGAAGCTTTCTTT.

The V call is TRBV11-2, the J call TRBJ1-5; D is unresolved. The CDR3 contains 15 residues. Germline assignment: CDR1 SGHAT and CDR2 FQNNGV. Trimming stripped 0 bases from V and 0 bases from J, with 6 bases between. The CDR3 DNA is TGTGCCAGCAGCTTAGATGTAAATAGCAATCAGCCCCAGCATTTT. Its protein product is CASSLDVNSNQPQHF. Drawing the rest from reference TRBV11-2 and TRBJ1-5, the complete variable domain is EAGVAQSPRYKIIEKRQSVAFWCNPISGHATLYWYQQILGQGPKLLIQFQNNGVVDDSQLPKDRFSAERLKGVDSTLKIQPAKLEDSAVYLCASSLDVNSNQPQHFGDGTRLSIL.

V usage is TRBV7-8 and J usage is TRBJ2-1; 11 nucleotides agree with TRBD2. The CDR3 sequence is 16 residues long. The V and J ends lost 1 base and 9 bases, in that order; junction bases with no gene match: 8. The germline V gene encodes CDR1 SGHVS and CDR2 FQNEAQ. The CDR3 spells CASSLVVLAGGVEQFF. CDR3 coding DNA: TGTGCCAGCAGCTTAGTAGTTCTAGCGGGAGGCGTTGAGCAGTTCTTC.

The chain carries TRBV7-9 and TRBJ1-6, with 9 bases identical to TRBD1. Germline V gene sequence: CDR1 SEHNR, CDR2 FQNEAQ (reference sequence). V shed 8 bases, J shed 9 bases, and the junction held 8 bases outside the gene matches. This CDR3 comprises 14 residues. The CDR3 coding sequence is TGTGCCAGCGGCAACAGGGGGCTGGGTTCACCCCTCCACTTT. Protein sequence: CASGNRGLGSPLHF.

The J gene is TRBJ2-7, the V gene TRBV7-2; D is unclear. Germline V CDR1 and CDR2: SGHTA, FQGNSA. V gave up 5 bases and J gave up 4 bases, with 18 bases separating them. This CDR3 spans 15 amino acids. DNA of the CDR3: TGTGCCAGCAGCCCCGGCCCGGATTTGTTTTACGAGCAGTACTTC. This encodes CASSPGPDLFYEQYF.

This clonotype has a count of ten or more. V and J are TRBV20-1 and TRBJ1-2, with D uncertain. V was clipped by 5 bases and J by 1 base, with 11 bases between them. The germline gives CDR1 DFQATT, CDR2 SNEGSKA (reference sequence). The CDR3 sequence is 13 residues long. Here the CDR3 DNA reads TGCAGTGCTCCCAAGATCAATAACTATGGCTACACCTTC. This codes for CSAPKINNYGYTF.